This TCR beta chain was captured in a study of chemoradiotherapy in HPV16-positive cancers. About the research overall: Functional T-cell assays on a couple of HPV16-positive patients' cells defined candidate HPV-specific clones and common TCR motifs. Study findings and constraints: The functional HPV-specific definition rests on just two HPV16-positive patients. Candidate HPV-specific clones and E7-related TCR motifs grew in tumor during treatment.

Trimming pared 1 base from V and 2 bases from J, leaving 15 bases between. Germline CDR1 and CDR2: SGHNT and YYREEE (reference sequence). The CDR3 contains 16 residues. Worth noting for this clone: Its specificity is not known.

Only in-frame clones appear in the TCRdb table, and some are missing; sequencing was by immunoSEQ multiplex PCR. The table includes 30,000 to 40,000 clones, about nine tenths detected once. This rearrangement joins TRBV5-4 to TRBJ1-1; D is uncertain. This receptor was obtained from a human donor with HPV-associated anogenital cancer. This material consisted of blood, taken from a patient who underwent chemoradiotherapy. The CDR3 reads CASSLWTTGRNTEAFF. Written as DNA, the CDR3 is TGTGCCAGCAGCTTGTGGACTACGGGTCGTAACACTGAAGCTTTCTTT.